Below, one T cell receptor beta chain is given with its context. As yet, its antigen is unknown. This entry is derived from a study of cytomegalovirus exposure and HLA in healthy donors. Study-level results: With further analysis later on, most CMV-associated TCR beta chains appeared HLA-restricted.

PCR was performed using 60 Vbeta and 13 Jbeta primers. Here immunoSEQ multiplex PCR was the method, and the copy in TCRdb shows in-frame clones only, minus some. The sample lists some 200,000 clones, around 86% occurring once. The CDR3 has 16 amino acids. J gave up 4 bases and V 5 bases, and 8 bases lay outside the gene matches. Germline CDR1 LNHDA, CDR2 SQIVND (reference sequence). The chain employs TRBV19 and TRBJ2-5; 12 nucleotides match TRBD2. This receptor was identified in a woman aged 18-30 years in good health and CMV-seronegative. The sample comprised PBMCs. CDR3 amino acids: CASSSGLAGSGETQYF. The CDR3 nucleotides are TGTGCCAGTAGTTCTGGACTAGCGGGAAGCGGAGAGACCCAGTACTTC.